The 31 T cell receptor beta chains below were found in one sample sequenced in a study of OX40 agonist ivuxolimab in advanced cancers. The library was obtained by the immunoSEQ multiplex PCR assay. Here the immuneACCESS table is served through TCRdb, limited to in-frame sequences with V and J called. Missing clones are a known gap in these copies; in checked studies unresolved V genes cover under half, and the rest lacks a known reason. This sample has roughly 71,000 clones in its table, and roughly 76% of those were observed once. The top ten constitute over 1.5% of the sample. Sample: CD4+ or CD8+ T cells sorted from blood, taken in a trial of the OX40 agonist ivuxolimab. These TCRs come from an adult with an advanced solid tumor such as melanoma, head and neck, liver or kidney cancer.

The V and J genes are TRBV5-5 and TRBJ1-3; D ambiguous. The CDR3 totals 15 residues. The ends were cut back, 1 base at V and 0 bases at J, with 8 bases in the middle. The germline V gene has CDR1 SGHKS and CDR2 YYEKEE (reference sequence). The DNA of the CDR3 is TGTGCCAGCAGCTTGTATCCGAGCTCTGGAAACACCATATATTTT. This translates into CASSLYPSSGNTIYF.

This sequence joins TRBV5-1 and TRBJ2-5; D call uncertain. Trimming removed 3 bases at V and 2 bases at J, with 2 bases between. Germline V CDR1 and CDR2: SGHRS, YFSETQ. This CDR3 has 11 residues. The CDR3 loop is CASSSQETQYF. In DNA, the CDR3 is TGCGCCAGCAGCTCGCAAGAGACCCAGTACTTC. Complete variable domain (other parts from reference TRBV5-1 and TRBJ2-5): KAGVTQTPRYLIKTRGQQVTLSCSPISGHRSVSWYQQTPGQGLQFLFEYFSETQRNKGNFPGRFSGRQFSNSRSEMNVSTLELGDSALYLCASSSQETQYFGPGTRLLVL.

V usage is TRBV29-1 and J usage is TRBJ1-2; 7 nucleotides match TRBD1. J lost 4 bases, V lost 7 bases, and 6 bases had no gene match. Germline CDR1 reads SQVTM; CDR2 reads ANQGSEA. This CDR3 contains 12 residues. CDR3 amino acids: CSAGTDLYGYTF. The CDR3 DNA sequence: TGCAGCGCTGGGACAGACCTCTATGGCTACACCTTC.

V is TRBV15 and J is TRBJ2-7; D remains ambiguous. The CDR3 is made up of 14 amino acids. Germline CDR1 reads LNHNV; CDR2 reads YYDKDF (reference sequence). V dropped 0 bases and J dropped 2 bases, with 8 bases sitting between them. Written as DNA, the CDR3 is TGTGCCACCAGCAGAGATACAGTTCCCTACGAGCAGTACTTC. Protein sequence: CATSRDTVPYEQYF. Supplemented by reference TRBV15 and TRBJ2-7, the full variable domain reads DAMVIQNPRYQVTQFGKPVTLSCSQTLNHNVMYWYQQKSSQAPKLLFHYYDKDFNNEADTPDNFQSRRPNTSFCFLDIRSPGLGDTAMYLCATSRDTVPYEQYFGPGTRLTVT.

This rearrangement joins TRBV5-6 to TRBJ1-3; D is perhaps TRBD1 (6 bases). Germline CDR1 is SGHDT and CDR2 is YYEEEE. Trimming pared 0 bases from V and 5 bases from J, leaving 18 bases between. This CDR3 is built from 17 residues. The chain's CDR3 is CASSLGSGRGKRNTIYF. Here the CDR3 DNA reads TGTGCCAGCAGCTTGGGCTCCGGCAGGGGAAAGCGAAACACCATATATTTT.

The V call is TRBV6-6, the J call TRBJ1-3; tentative D call: TRBD1 (5 bases). The germline gives CDR1 MNHNY, CDR2 SVGAGI (reference sequence). CDR3 size: 13 residues. V lost 7 bases and J lost 3, with 10 bases in between. CDR3 sequence reads: CASTWGGGNTIYF. The CDR3, as DNA: TGTGCCAGCACTTGGGGGGGTGGAAACACCATATATTTT.

The chain links TRBV30 to TRBJ1-5; D is unresolved. The germline V and J ends were trimmed by 3 bases and 9 bases, with 15 bases remaining between them. The CDR3 sequence is 13 residues long. Germline loops: CDR1 GTSNPN, CDR2 SVGIG (reference sequence). The CDR3 DNA sequence: TGTGCCTGGAGGGAAGGGCCCTCAGGGCCCCAGCATTTT. Its translation is CAWREGPSGPQHF.

This rearrangement joins TRBV30 to TRBJ1-5; 8 bases fit TRBD1. CDR1 is GTSNPN and CDR2 is SVGIG in the germline V gene (reference sequence). CDR3 length: 13 amino acids. The V and J ends lost 2 bases and 5 bases, in that order; junction bases with no gene match: 2. CDR3 loop: CAWSQGADQPQHF. In nucleotides, the CDR3 is TGTGCCTGGAGTCAGGGGGCGGATCAGCCCCAGCATTTT. The complete variable domain, with remaining parts taken from reference TRBV30 and TRBJ1-5, reads SQTIHQWPATLVQPVGSPLSLECTVEGTSNPNLYWYRQAAGRGLQLLFYSVGIGQISSEVPQNLSASRPQDRQFILSSKKLLLSDSGFYLCAWSQGADQPQHFGDGTRLSIL.

The rearrangement joins TRBV28 to TRBJ2-1; 13 bases map to TRBD2. The CDR3 length is 15 residues. The germline V gene encodes CDR1 MDHEN and CDR2 SYDVKM. V was pared by 8 bases and J by 8 bases, with 9 bases of the junction left unmatched. This CDR3 is CASGKWTSGSDEQFF. CDR3 nucleotides: TGTGCCAGCGGAAAATGGACTAGCGGGAGTGATGAGCAGTTCTTC.

V is TRBV5-1 and J is TRBJ2-2; 13 bases are shared with TRBD2. There are 17 residues in the CDR3. Trimming at V came to 0 bases and at J to 5 bases, leaving 4 bases not matched to a gene. CDR1 is SGHRS, CDR2 YFSETQ, per germline. CDR3 sequence: CASSLGLAGGATGELFF. The CDR3 nucleotides read TGCGCCAGCAGCTTGGGACTAGCGGGGGGCGCGACCGGGGAGCTGTTTTTT.

The chain is built from TRBV27 and TRBJ1-4; 8 positions match TRBD1. CDR3 length: 14 residues. The V gene's germline CDR1 is MNHEY and CDR2 SMNVEV (reference sequence). The V and J ends lost 9 bases and 3 bases, in that order; junction bases with no gene match: 6. Here the CDR3 reads CARGYRGSNEKLFF. CDR3 sequence (DNA): TGTGCCAGGGGTTACAGGGGGTCTAATGAAAAACTGTTTTTT.

The rearrangement joins TRBV7-9 to TRBJ1-5; the match to TRBD1 covers 8 bases. This CDR3 region has 12 residues. Per the germline V gene, CDR1 is SEHNR and CDR2 is FQNEAQ (reference sequence). The CDR3 sequence is CGGTGGVQPQHF. The DNA for the CDR3 is TGTGGTGGGACAGGAGGGGTTCAGCCCCAGCATTTT. The variable domain in full, with the rest retrieved from reference TRBV7-9 and TRBJ1-5, is DTGVSQNPRHKITKRGQNVTFRCDPISEHNRLYWYRQTLGQGPEFLTYFQNEAQLEKSRLLSDRFSAERPKGSFSTLEIQRTEQGDSAMYLCGGTGGVQPQHFGDGTRLSIL.

This chain links TRBV29-1 with TRBJ1-2, with a tentative D call TRBD1 (6 bases). The CDR3 runs 14 residues. Germline CDR1 SQVTM, CDR2 ANQGSEA. V was trimmed by 2 bases and J by 7 bases, leaving 17 bases between them. CDR3 nucleotides: TGCAGCGTTGAATCGGGGACATCCGCTTCTGGCTACACCTTC. Translated: CSVESGTSASGYTF.

The chain employs TRBV5-1 and TRBJ2-4, with 12 bases matching TRBD2. The germline CDR1 and CDR2 sequences are SGHRS and YFSETQ. This CDR3 contains 16 residues. V lost 0 bases, J lost 8 bases, and 6 bases stayed unmatched. CDR3 sequence: CASSLGLAGAGDIQYF. The CDR3 DNA follows: TGCGCCAGCAGCTTGGGACTAGCGGGGGCTGGGGACATTCAGTACTTC.

This chain joins TRBV5-4 and TRBJ2-5; 8 bases are shared with TRBD1. Germline CDR1 reads SGHNT; CDR2 reads YYREEE (reference sequence). V was clipped by 0 bases and J by 2 bases; unmatched bases: 3. CDR3 length: 15 amino acids. Here the CDR3 reads CASSLDRGIQETQYF. In DNA form, the CDR3 reads TGTGCCAGCAGCTTGGACAGGGGGATACAAGAGACCCAGTACTTC.

The chain recombines TRBV11-3 with TRBJ2-1; the D gene is possibly TRBD1 (6 bases). V was trimmed by 0 bases and J by 4 bases, leaving 13 bases between them. Germline values: CDR1 SGHNT, CDR2 YENEEA. The CDR3 is 16 amino acids. This CDR3 is CASSLEAGAQYNEQFF. CDR3 coding DNA: TGTGCCAGCAGCTTAGAAGCAGGGGCTCAGTACAATGAGCAGTTCTTC.

J is TRBJ1-2 and V is TRBV11-2; D gene uncertain. Germline V gene lookup returns CDR1 SGHAT and CDR2 FQNNGV. Trimming pared 2 bases from V and 0 bases from J, leaving 10 bases between. CDR3 size: 15 residues. The CDR3 region is CASSLSGGANYGYTF. CDR3 nucleotide sequence: TGTGCCAGCAGCTTATCAGGAGGCGCTAACTATGGCTACACCTTC.

The CDR3 DNA reads TGCAGCGTAGTGACAGATGGCTACACCTTC. Amino acid sequence: CSVVTDGYTF. The chain joins TRBV29-1 to TRBJ1-2; D may be TRBD1 (5 bases). The ends were cut back, 6 bases at V and 6 bases at J, with 8 bases in the middle. The CDR3 is 10 residues long. Germline values: CDR1 SQVTM, CDR2 ANQGSEA.

This rearrangement joins TRBV6-5 to TRBJ1-5; 7 nucleotides align to TRBD1. The CDR3 has 15 residues. Trimming cost V 0 bases and J 6 bases; bases outside gene matches: 5. Germline V gene lookup returns CDR1 MNHEY and CDR2 SVGAGI. This CDR3 reads CASSYSAGGIQPQHF. For the CDR3, the DNA is TGTGCCAGCAGTTACTCGGCAGGGGGAATTCAGCCCCAGCATTTT.

This chain joins TRBV7-6 and TRBJ2-5, with 12 bases identical to TRBD1. Germline V gives CDR1 SGHVS, CDR2 FNYEAQ. The CDR3 has 17 amino acids. The junction had 7 bases not matched to a gene; V was cut back by 1 base and J by 4 bases. The CDR3 here is CASSLGAGTGGGETQYF. DNA for the CDR3: TGTGCCAGCAGCTTAGGGGCCGGGACAGGGGGCGGAGAGACCCAGTACTTC.

The rearrangement links TRBV25-1 to TRBJ1-1; D is ambiguous. The V gene's germline CDR1 is MGHDK and CDR2 SYGVNS. Trimming pared 3 bases from V and 3 bases from J, leaving 14 bases between. The CDR3 covers 15 residues. The CDR3, as DNA: TGTGCCAGCAGTGACCCCCGGATTGGGGACACTGAAGCTTTCTTT. As protein: CASSDPRIGDTEAFF.

This chain connects TRBV15 to TRBJ2-3, with TRBD1 matching 7 bases. Germline assignment: CDR1 LNHNV and CDR2 YYDKDF (reference sequence). The length of the CDR3 is 15 residues. V shed 5 bases, J shed 1 base, and the junction held 6 bases outside the gene matches. The CDR3, as DNA: TGTGCCACCAGCCCCCGGACAGGAGGCACAGATACGCAGTATTTT. It yields the protein CATSPRTGGTDTQYF.

This clone showed up just once. The chain couples TRBV28 to TRBJ2-5, with TRBD1 as a possible D gene (5 bases). Between the trimmed V and J ends, which lost 5 bases and 9 bases, there was a span of 13 bases. There are 12 residues in the CDR3. Germline CDR1 reads MDHEN; CDR2 reads SYDVKM. The CDR3 DNA reads as TGTGCCAGCAGTCCCCAGGAAGGGGCCCAGTACTTC. This sequence encodes CASSPQEGAQYF. Together with reference TRBV28 and TRBJ2-5, the CDR3 gives the full variable domain: DVKVTQSSRYLVKRTGEKVFLECVQDMDHENMFWYRQDPGLGLRLIYFSYDVKMKEKGDIPEGYSVSREKKERFSLILESASTNQTSMYLCASSPQEGAQYFGPGTRLLVL.

This clone was found a few times. The chain links TRBV6-5 to TRBJ2-2; 7 bases are shared with TRBD2. The V and J ends lost 5 bases and 8 bases, in that order; junction bases with no gene match: 5. Germline V gives CDR1 MNHEY, CDR2 SVGAGI. CDR3 size: 13 residues. The chain's CDR3 is CASSPGGRGELFF. CDR3 in DNA: TGTGCCAGCAGTCCCGGGGGGAGAGGGGAGCTGTTTTTT.

This clone came up once. This chain connects TRBV27 to TRBJ1-1; TRBD1 matches 10 bases. CDR1 is MNHEY and CDR2 is SMNVEV in the germline V gene (reference sequence). CDR3 length: 16 amino acids. Trimming took 2 bases from V and 5 from J; bases not matched to a gene: 8. The CDR3 sequence: CASSLNFGTGETEAFF. The CDR3 region has the DNA TGTGCCAGCAGTTTAAATTTTGGGACAGGGGAGACTGAAGCTTTCTTT.

To note about this clone: One end of the junction is discordant with germline, which a read error may explain. The chain uses TRBV19 and TRBJ2-5, with 16 bases aligning to TRBD2. CDR1 is LNHDA, CDR2 SQIVND, per germline (reference sequence). CDR3 size: 15 residues. CDR3 loop: CASSMGTSGGATKYF. The CDR3 region has the DNA TGTGCCAGTAGTATGGGGACTAGCGGGGGGGCGACCAAGTACTTC.

The table lists this clone with a few counts. A junction boundary mismatches the germline segment, possibly from a read error. This chain connects TRBV7-7 to TRBJ2-5, with D hard to call. The CDR3 has 13 amino acids. CDR1 is SSHAT and CDR2 is FNYEAQ in the germline V gene (reference sequence). The CDR3 coding sequence is TGTGCTAGCAGCTTCGGAAGGGAAGAGACCCAGTACTTC. Its translation: CASSFGREETQYF. The variable domain in full, with the rest retrieved from reference TRBV7-7 and TRBJ2-5, is GAGVSQSPRYKVTKRGQDVTLRCDPISSHATLYWYQQALGQGPEFLTYFNYEAQPDKSGLPSDRFSAERPEGSISTLTIQRTEQRDSAMYRCASSFGREETQYFGPGTRLLVL.

The chain is built from TRBV4-1 and TRBJ2-7; 16 positions agree with TRBD2. From germline, CDR1 is MGHRA and CDR2 YSYEKL. V dropped 4 bases and J dropped 6; count of bases not matched to a gene: 12. This CDR3 region has 18 residues. The CDR3 protein is CASSLKGLAGGPFPEQYF. DNA of the CDR3: TGCGCCAGCAGCCTCAAGGGACTAGCGGGAGGGCCTTTTCCCGAGCAGTACTTC.

This clone came up a few times. This chain uses TRBV20-1 with TRBJ2-1; D gene ambiguous. This CDR3 spans 11 amino acids. V lost 5 bases to trimming and J lost 6 bases, with 8 bases between them. CDR1 is DFQATT, CDR2 SNEGSKA, per germline (reference sequence). The CDR3 bases are TGCAGTGCTGCCCCATCCAATGAGCAGTTCTTC. It encodes CSAAPSNEQFF.

V and J are TRBV19 and TRBJ2-1; 8 bases are a match to TRBD1. The CDR3 sequence is 15 residues long. The germline CDR1 and CDR2 sequences are LNHDA and SQIVND (reference sequence). The V gene end was trimmed by 8 bases and the J gene end by 3 bases; junction bases not matched to a gene: 9. In DNA, the CDR3 is TGTGCCAGTGGTACTCAGGGGGCTGACTACAATGAGCAGTTCTTC. The encoded protein is CASGTQGADYNEQFF.

V gene TRBV18 combines with J gene TRBJ2-1, with no clear D. The germline V gene encodes CDR1 KGHSH and CDR2 LQKENI. CDR3 length: 12 amino acids. Trimming removed 8 bases from V and 8 bases from J, with 13 bases in between. The CDR3 DNA reads as TGTGCCAGCCACCGCCGGGTAGATGAGCAGTTCTTC. Protein product: CASHRRVDEQFF. The whole variable domain, remainder taken from reference TRBV18 and TRBJ2-1, is NAGVMQNPRHLVRRRGQEARLRCSPMKGHSHVYWYRQLPEEGLKFMVYLQKENIIDESGMPKERFSAEFPKEGPSILRIQQVVRGDSAAYFCASHRRVDEQFFGPGTRLTVL.